One and the same sample provided the 17 T cell receptor beta chains below, sequenced in a study of T cells in Graves' hyperthyroidism and ophthalmopathy. Authors of the study amplified TCR beta CDR3 regions from RNA transcripts. The TCR CDR3 first-round RT-PCR relied on the HTBI primer set. TCRdb used MiXCR to reprocess the multiplex PCR reads, holding one entry per CDR3 protein. The sample holds hundreds of thousands of distinct CDR3 sequences, approximately 25% seen once. The sequencing input was blood. These receptors all stem from a woman aged 40 to 50 with Graves' ophthalmopathy.

The table lists this clonotype with many counts. The chain recombines TRBV5-1 with TRBJ2-4; 14 positions agree with TRBD2. The CDR3 covers 18 residues. Germline CDR1 is SGHRS and CDR2 is YFSETQ. Unmatched junction bases numbered 9, after V lost 4 bases and J lost 3 bases. CDR3 coding DNA: TGCGCCAGCAGCCCCGGGACTAGCGGGAGTTTGGGCAAAAACATTCAGTACTTC. It translates to CASSPGTSGSLGKNIQYF. The whole variable domain, filled in from reference TRBV5-1 and TRBJ2-4, reads KAGVTQTPRYLIKTRGQQVTLSCSPISGHRSVSWYQQTPGQGLQFLFEYFSETQRNKGNFPGRFSGRQFSNSRSEMNVSTLELGDSALYLCASSPGTSGSLGKNIQYFGAGTRLSVL.

This chain links TRBV20-1 with TRBJ1-5; 10 bases match TRBD1. This CDR3 contains 15 residues. Germline V gene sequence: CDR1 DFQATT, CDR2 SNEGSKA (reference sequence). The junction had 6 bases not matched to a gene; V was cut back by 6 bases and J by 1 base. This CDR3 is CSASGQGGSNQPQHF. The DNA of the CDR3 is TGCAGTGCGAGTGGACAGGGGGGGAGCAATCAGCCCCAGCATTTT.

This clonotype was counted ten times or more. The chain couples TRBV7-9 to TRBJ2-7, with D possibly called TRBD1 or TRBD2 (5 bases each). CDR1 SEHNR and CDR2 FQNEAQ come from the germline V gene (reference sequence). Deletions cut 1 base from V and 4 bases from J, with 11 bases between. This CDR3 comprises 14 residues. Here the CDR3 DNA reads TGTGCCAGCAGCTTAGAAACAGGAGGATACGAGCAGTACTTC. Translated, it gives CASSLETGGYEQYF. Complete variable domain (other parts from reference TRBV7-9 and TRBJ2-7): DTGVSQNPRHKITKRGQNVTFRCDPISEHNRLYWYRQTLGQGPEFLTYFQNEAQLEKSRLLSDRFSAERPKGSFSTLEIQRTEQGDSAMYLCASSLETGGYEQYFGPGTRLTVT.

The chain carries TRBV29-1 and TRBJ2-7, with a tentative D call TRBD1 (8 bases). Germline values: CDR1 SQVTM, CDR2 ANQGSEA. V dropped 4 bases and J dropped 0 bases, with 13 bases sitting between them. The CDR3 consists of 14 residues. CDR3 coding DNA: TGCAGCGTTGGGGGGGGGACAGGCTCCTACGAGCAGTACTTC. Translated: CSVGGGTGSYEQYF.

This clonotype has a count of ten or more. The chain couples TRBV19 to TRBJ1-5; 7 bases map to TRBD1. J gave up 3 bases and V 9 bases, and 5 bases lay outside the gene matches. The CDR3 length is 13 residues. CDR1 and CDR2 from the germline V gene are LNHDA and SQIVND (reference sequence). CDR3 DNA: TGTGCCAGCAAACAGGGGTCCAATCAGCCCCAGCATTTT. Translating it yields CASKQGSNQPQHF.

This clonotype was picked up many times. The rearrangement uses TRBV6-5 and TRBJ1-1; 10 bases are a match to TRBD1. V was clipped by 2 bases and J by 4 bases; unmatched bases: 7. The CDR3 has 16 residues. CDR1 is MNHEY, CDR2 SVGAGI, per germline. The CDR3 protein is CASSYRGTGEFTEAFF. CDR3 sequence (DNA): TGTGCCAGCAGTTACCGGGGGACAGGGGAATTCACTGAAGCTTTCTTT.

This clonotype was found many times. The V and J genes are TRBV27 and TRBJ2-3; possible D gene TRBD2, 6 bases. Germline assignment: CDR1 MNHEY and CDR2 SMNVEV (reference sequence). V was shortened by 2 bases and J by 2 bases, with 20 bases between the two germline ends. CDR3 size: 18 residues. The CDR3, as DNA: TGTGCCAGCAGTTTAGTAGGCTTAGAGCGGGCATTCACAGATACGCAGTATTTT. As protein: CASSLVGLERAFTDTQYF.

This chain connects TRBV6-1 to TRBJ2-7; the D is unclear. The germline gives CDR1 MNHNS, CDR2 SASEGT. The CDR3 is 12 amino acids. The V and J ends lost 5 bases and 3 bases respectively, with 8 bases between them. The CDR3 region is CASSNSFYEQYF. The CDR3 bases are TGTGCCAGCAGTAACAGCTTCTACGAGCAGTACTTC.

The J gene is TRBJ2-7, the V gene TRBV6-1; 9 bases are shared with TRBD1. V was pared by 6 bases and J by 6 bases, with 3 bases of the junction left unmatched. The CDR3 runs 12 residues. Germline CDR1 and CDR2: MNHNS and SASEGT. DNA of the CDR3: TGTGCCAGCAGACTGACAGGGGGCGAGCAGTACTTC. It specifies CASRLTGGEQYF.

This clonotype was found many times. The chain is built from TRBV6-1 and TRBJ1-5, with a weak D call TRBD1 (6 bases). V lost 8 bases and J 3 bases, leaving 11 bases between the germline ends. The germline CDR1 and CDR2 sequences are MNHNS and SASEGT. The CDR3 runs 13 residues. In DNA form, the CDR3 reads TGTGCCAGCCAGACAGGAGACAATCAGCCCCAGCATTTT. Translated, it gives CASQTGDNQPQHF.

The V call is TRBV10-3, the J call TRBJ2-7; the D is unclear. From germline, CDR1 is ENHRY and CDR2 SYGVKD. The CDR3 length is 15 residues. Trimming removed 6 bases at V and 2 bases at J, with 17 bases between. CDR3 coding DNA: TGTGCCATCAGCCCCCTTAGTGGAAGGACCTACGAGCAGTACTTC. Translated, it gives CAISPLSGRTYEQYF.

The sample holds many counts of this clonotype. The rearrangement links TRBV20-1 to TRBJ1-1; D might be TRBD1 (6 bases). Germline CDR1 and CDR2: DFQATT and SNEGSKA (reference sequence). Between the trimmed V and J ends, which lost 4 bases and 1 base, there was a span of 10 bases. The CDR3 runs 13 residues. This CDR3 is CSATGTRNTEAFF. The DNA of the CDR3 is TGCAGTGCTACGGGGACAAGGAACACTGAAGCTTTCTTT.

The CDR3: CASTTRGRAFHEQYF. In DNA, the CDR3 is TGTGCCAGCACGACTCGCGGGAGGGCCTTCCACGAGCAGTACTTC. The rearrangement uses TRBV6-1 and TRBJ2-7; TRBD2 agrees at 9 bases. V lost 7 bases to trimming and J lost 5 bases; unmatched junction nucleotides: 12. CDR3 length: 15 residues. Per the germline V gene, CDR1 is MNHNS and CDR2 is SASEGT.

V usage is TRBV6-1 and J usage is TRBJ1-2; D is possibly TRBD1 (5 bases). V shed 3 bases and J shed 9 bases, with 8 bases lying between them. The CDR3 is 11 residues long. CDR1 and CDR2 from the germline V gene are MNHNS and SASEGT. The CDR3, as DNA: TGTGCCAGCAGTGATCAGGACAGCTACACCTTC. It yields the protein CASSDQDSYTF.

This clonotype was found many times. The chain links TRBV28 to TRBJ1-2; 7 bases line up with TRBD1. There are 14 residues in the CDR3. The V segment lost 7 bases and the J segment 7 bases; nucleotides outside the gene matches: 12. CDR1 MDHEN and CDR2 SYDVKM come from the germline V gene. CDR3 bases: TGTGCCAGCATTCCAGCCTTGACAGGGTCTGGCTACACCTTC. This translates into CASIPALTGSGYTF.

This clonotype showed up many times. J is TRBJ1-1 and V is TRBV30; the D is unclear. The length of the CDR3 is 10 residues. Germline V gene sequence: CDR1 GTSNPN, CDR2 SVGIG (reference sequence). Trimming stripped 6 bases from V and 4 bases from J, with 6 bases between. The DNA of the CDR3 is TGTGCCTGCCATGGCACTGAAGCTTTCTTT. Its protein product is CACHGTEAFF.

Ten or more counts support this clonotype. One junction end does not reproduce the germline sequence, and a read error may be involved. The rearrangement uses TRBV7-3 and TRBJ1-2, with 9 bases identical to TRBD1. Germline V lookup: CDR1 SGHTA, CDR2 FQGTGA. The CDR3 totals 13 residues. The CDR3 region is CASSMGQGGNFFF. The CDR3 DNA reads TGTGCCAGCAGCATGGGACAGGGAGGCAACTTCTTCTTC.